The 2 T cell receptor beta chains below come from one sample, sequenced in a study of neurological immune-mediated disorders. TCRdb called the 5' RACE reads again in MiXCR, with one record for every CDR3 protein. The sample has about 89,000 distinct CDR3 sequences; 2% to 3% are singletons. Sequenced: PBMCs. These receptor sequences come from a young woman with multiple sclerosis.

This clonotype rates as medium-sized. The chain combines TRBV24-1 with TRBJ1-1; D not certain. Germline assignment: CDR1 KGHDR and CDR2 SFDVKD. Trimming left V 3 bases short and J 4 bases short, with 11 bases between. The CDR3 runs to 14 residues. CDR3 sequence (DNA): TGTGCCACCAGTGATCCCGGACGGAGCACTGAAGCTTTCTTT. It specifies CATSDPGRSTEAFF.

The chain uses TRBV7-8 and TRBJ1-2; D perhaps matches TRBD1 (5 bases). Germline V gene data show CDR1 as SGHVS and CDR2 as FQNEAQ. V was shortened by 0 bases and J by 5 bases, with 10 bases between the two germline ends. The CDR3 covers 14 residues. The CDR3 nucleotides are TGTGCCAGCAGCTTAGCTGGGGGTACTTATGGCTACACCTTC. This codes for CASSLAGGTYGYTF. Combining the CDR3 with reference TRBV7-8 and TRBJ1-2 gives the whole variable domain GAGVSQSPRYKVAKRGQDVALRCDPISGHVSLFWYQQALGQGPEFLTYFQNEAQLDKSGLPSDRFFAERPEGSVSTLKIQRTQQEDSAVYLCASSLAGGTYGYTFGSGTRLTVV.